This TCR beta chain was profiled in a study of glioma-infiltrating T cells. Study conclusions and caveats: Tissue-blood divergence was below expectation in non-neoplastic patients, above in gliomas. Tissue and blood shared very few CDR3 sequences.

This CDR3 is 13 amino acids long. The germline V gene has CDR1 SGHVS and CDR2 FNYEAQ. The V and J ends lost 4 bases and 6 bases respectively, with 11 bases between them. Using RNA template, CDR3s of TCR alpha and beta were amplified with iRepertoire arm-PCR. For one-step reverse transcription and amplification, roughly 95-400 ng of tissue mRNA or PBMC total RNA was used. One entry per CDR3 protein results from TCRdb running MiXCR on the multiplex PCR reads. The table includes 95,000 to 150,000 distinct CDR3 sequences, approximately 25% detected once. The sample holds a few counts of this clonotype. Its antigen is currently unknown.

Sequenced input: glioma tissue, nonneoplastic brain tissue, or PBMCs (not recorded which). The receptor comes from a human donor with low-grade glioma or glioblastoma, undergoing nonglioma brain surgery, or in good health (not recorded which). The V and J genes are TRBV7-6 and TRBJ2-3, with a weak D call TRBD1 (5 bases). CDR3 nucleotides: TGTGCCAGCAGCTCTCCAGGGATGGATACGCAGTATTTT. Amino acids: CASSSPGMDTQYF.